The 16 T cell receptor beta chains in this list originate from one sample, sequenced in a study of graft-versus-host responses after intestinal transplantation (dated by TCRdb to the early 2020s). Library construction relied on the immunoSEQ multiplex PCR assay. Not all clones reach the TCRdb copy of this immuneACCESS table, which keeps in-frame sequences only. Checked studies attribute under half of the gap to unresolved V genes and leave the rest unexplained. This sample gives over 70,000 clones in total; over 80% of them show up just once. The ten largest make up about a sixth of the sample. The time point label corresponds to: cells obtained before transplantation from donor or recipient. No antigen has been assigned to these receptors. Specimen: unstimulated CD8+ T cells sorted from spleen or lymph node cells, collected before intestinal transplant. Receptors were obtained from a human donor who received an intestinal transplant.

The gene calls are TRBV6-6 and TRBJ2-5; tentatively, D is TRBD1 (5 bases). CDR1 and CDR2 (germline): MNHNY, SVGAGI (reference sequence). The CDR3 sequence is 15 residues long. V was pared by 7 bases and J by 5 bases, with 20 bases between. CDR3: CASTSARVQWETQYF. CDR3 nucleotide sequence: TGTGCCAGCACCTCCGCCAGGGTCCAATGGGAGACCCAGTACTTC.

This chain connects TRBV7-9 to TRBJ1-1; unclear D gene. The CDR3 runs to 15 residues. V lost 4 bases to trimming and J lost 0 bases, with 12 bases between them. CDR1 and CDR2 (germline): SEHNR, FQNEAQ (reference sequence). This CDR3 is CASSSPEGMNTEAFF. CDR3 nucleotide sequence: TGTGCCAGCAGCTCCCCCGAGGGAATGAACACTGAAGCTTTCTTT.

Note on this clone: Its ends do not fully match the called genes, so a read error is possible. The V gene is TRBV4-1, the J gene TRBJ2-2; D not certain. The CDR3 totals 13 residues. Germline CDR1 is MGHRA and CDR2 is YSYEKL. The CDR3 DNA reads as TGTGCCAGCAGCCAAGAGGCCACCGGGGAGCTGTTTTTT. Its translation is CASSQEATGELFF.

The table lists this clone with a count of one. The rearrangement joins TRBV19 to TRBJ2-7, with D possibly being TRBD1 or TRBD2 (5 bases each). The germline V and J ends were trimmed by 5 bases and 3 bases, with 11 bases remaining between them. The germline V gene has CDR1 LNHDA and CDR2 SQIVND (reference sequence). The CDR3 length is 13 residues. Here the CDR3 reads CASSGGGLYEQYF. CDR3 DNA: TGTGCCAGTAGTGGGGGTGGTCTCTACGAGCAGTACTTC. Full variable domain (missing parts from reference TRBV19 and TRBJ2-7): DGGITQSPKYLFRKEGQNVTLSCEQNLNHDAMYWYRQDPGQGLRLIYYSQIVNDFQKGDIAEGYSVSREKKESFPLTVTSAQKNPTAFYLCASSGGGLYEQYFGPGTRLTVT.

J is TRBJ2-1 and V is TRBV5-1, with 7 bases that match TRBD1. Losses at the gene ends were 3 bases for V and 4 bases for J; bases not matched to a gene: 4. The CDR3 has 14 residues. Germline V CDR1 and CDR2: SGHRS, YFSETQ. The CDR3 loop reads CASSWGQTYNEQFF. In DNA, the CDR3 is TGCGCCAGCAGCTGGGGACAGACGTACAATGAGCAGTTCTTC.

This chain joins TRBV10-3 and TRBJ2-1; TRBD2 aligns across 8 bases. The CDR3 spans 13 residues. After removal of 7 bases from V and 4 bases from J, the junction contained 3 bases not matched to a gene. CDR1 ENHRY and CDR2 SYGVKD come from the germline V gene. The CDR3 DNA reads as TGTGCCATCACGGCGGGAGGTTACAATGAGCAGTTCTTC. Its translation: CAITAGGYNEQFF.

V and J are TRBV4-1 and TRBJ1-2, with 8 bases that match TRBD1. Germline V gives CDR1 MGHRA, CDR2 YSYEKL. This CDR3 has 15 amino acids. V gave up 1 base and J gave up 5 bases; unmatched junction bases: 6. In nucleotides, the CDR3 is TGCGCCAGCAGCCAAGCAAGGACAGGGACTTATGGCTACACCTTC. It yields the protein CASSQARTGTYGYTF.

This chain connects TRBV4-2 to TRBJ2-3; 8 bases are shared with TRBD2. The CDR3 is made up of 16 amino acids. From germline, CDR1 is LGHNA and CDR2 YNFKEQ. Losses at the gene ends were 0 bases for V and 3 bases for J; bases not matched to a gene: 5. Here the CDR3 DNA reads TGTGCCAGCAGCCAAGATGCCGGCGGGGGGACAGATACGCAGTATTTT. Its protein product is CASSQDAGGGTDTQYF.

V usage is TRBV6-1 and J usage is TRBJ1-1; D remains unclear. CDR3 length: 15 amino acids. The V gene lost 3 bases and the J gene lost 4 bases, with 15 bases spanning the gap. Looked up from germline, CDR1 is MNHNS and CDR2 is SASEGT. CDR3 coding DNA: TGTGCCAGCAGTGAGGATGGGTTCCAGATCACTGAAGCTTTCTTT. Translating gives CASSEDGFQITEAFF.

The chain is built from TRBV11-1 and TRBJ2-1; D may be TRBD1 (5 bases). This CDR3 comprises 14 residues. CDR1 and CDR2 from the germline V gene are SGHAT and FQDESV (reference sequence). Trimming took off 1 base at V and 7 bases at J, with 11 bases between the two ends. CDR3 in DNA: TGTGCCAGCAGCTTAGAGGGGTGGAGTAATGAGCAGTTCTTC. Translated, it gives CASSLEGWSNEQFF.

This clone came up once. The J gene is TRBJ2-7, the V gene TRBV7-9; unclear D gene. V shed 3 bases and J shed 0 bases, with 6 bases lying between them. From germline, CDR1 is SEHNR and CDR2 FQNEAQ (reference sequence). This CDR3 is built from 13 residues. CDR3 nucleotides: TGTGCCAGCAGCTTGGTCAACTCCTACGAGCAGTACTTC. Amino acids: CASSLVNSYEQYF. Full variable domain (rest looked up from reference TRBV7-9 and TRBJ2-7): DTGVSQNPRHKITKRGQNVTFRCDPISEHNRLYWYRQTLGQGPEFLTYFQNEAQLEKSRLLSDRFSAERPKGSFSTLEIQRTEQGDSAMYLCASSLVNSYEQYFGPGTRLTVT.

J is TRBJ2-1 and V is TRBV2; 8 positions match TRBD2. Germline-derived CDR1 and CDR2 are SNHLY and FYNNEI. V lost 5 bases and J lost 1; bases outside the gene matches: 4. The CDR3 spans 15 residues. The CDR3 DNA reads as TGTGCCAGCAGTCTACTAGCGGCGTCCTACAATGAGCAGTTCTTC. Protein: CASSLLAASYNEQFF.

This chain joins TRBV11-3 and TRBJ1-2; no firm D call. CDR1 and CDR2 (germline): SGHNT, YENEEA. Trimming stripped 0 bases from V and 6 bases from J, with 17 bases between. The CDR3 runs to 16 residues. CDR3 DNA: TGTGCCAGCAGCTTAGATAATTTGGGCCCATGGCATGGCTACACCTTC. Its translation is CASSLDNLGPWHGYTF.

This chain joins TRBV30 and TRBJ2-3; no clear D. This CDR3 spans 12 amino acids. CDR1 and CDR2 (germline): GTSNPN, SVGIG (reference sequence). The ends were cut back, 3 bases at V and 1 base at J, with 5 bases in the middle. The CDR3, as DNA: TGTGCCTGGAGACGCCGCACAGATACGCAGTATTTT. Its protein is CAWRRRTDTQYF.

The CDR3 sequence: CASMGTSGYEQYF. The CDR3 nucleotides are TGTGCCAGCATGGGGACTAGCGGGTACGAGCAGTACTTC. The chain joins TRBV25-1 to TRBJ2-7, with TRBD2 identical over 12 bases. With V trimmed by 7 bases and J by 4 bases, 2 bases remained unmatched. The CDR3 is 13 amino acids. Germline V lookup: CDR1 MGHDK, CDR2 SYGVNS.

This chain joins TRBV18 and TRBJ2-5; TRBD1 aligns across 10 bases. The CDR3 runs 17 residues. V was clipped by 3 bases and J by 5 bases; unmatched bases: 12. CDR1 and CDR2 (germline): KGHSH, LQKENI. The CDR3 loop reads CASSPPYSGTGDETQYF. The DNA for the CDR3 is TGTGCCAGCTCACCCCCTTATTCCGGGACAGGGGACGAGACCCAGTACTTC.